The sample holds a few counts of the clone carrying this TCR beta chain. Its antigen is currently unknown. The data belong to a study of T cells after yellow fever vaccination. Overall study results and limits: After the booster, 96% of CD4 and about nine tenths of CD8 primary-response clones were re-detected.

TCRdb ran MiXCR on the 5' RACE reads and lists one entry per CDR3 protein. Among roughly 300,000 distinct CDR3 sequences listed, around 7% were seen once. The CDR3 length is 12 residues. CDR1 and CDR2 from the germline V gene are SGHTA and FQGNSA. V was pared by 7 bases and J by 5 bases, with 11 bases between. The starting material was PBMCs, obtained more than 35 days after the first yellow fever vaccination. V and J are TRBV7-2 and TRBJ2-5; D perhaps matches TRBD2 (5 bases). The sequence was obtained from a man aged 18 to 29 who received the YFV17D yellow fever vaccine. CDR3 nucleotides: TGTGCCAGCAAGCCCCCGGGGGAGACCCAGTACTTC. This sequence encodes CASKPPGETQYF.